This T cell receptor (beta chain) derives from a study of blood T cell repertoires in COVID-19. Study-wide context: The United States, Italy and Spain were the sources of the acute and convalescent COVID-19 samples. From T cells, B-cell-depleted T cells, or PBMCs came the material, which was cDNA or gDNA.

In germline, CDR1 is LGHDT, CDR2 YNNKEL (reference sequence). The CDR3 contains 15 residues. Trimming cost V 0 bases and J 2 bases; bases outside gene matches: 1. Per the authors' pipeline: Reference gene primer amplification yielded estimated nucleated cell counts. Some clones are missing from TCRdb's copy, which holds only in-frame ones; the method was immunoSEQ multiplex PCR. D and trimming were read from the DNA, whereas the V and J calls and clone size are those reported in that table. The sample shows approximately 350,000 clones, 86% of them seen only once. Seattle patients were enrolled while actively infected and followed longitudinally.

The V gene is TRBV3-1 (or the pseudogene TRBV3-2), the J gene TRBJ2-1; 7 bases align to TRBD2. Specimen: peripheral blood. The receptor's source is a woman aged 55-70 years with COVID-19, enrolled during active disease. The DNA of the CDR3 is TGTGCCAGCAGCCAAGAACTAGCGCCCTACAATGAGCAGTTCTTC. Translated, it gives CASSQELAPYNEQFF.